A selection of T cell receptor beta chains follows, all from one sample in a study of blood T cell repertoires in COVID-19. Repertoires were generated with immunoSEQ multiplex PCR, while TCRdb's copy carries only in-frame clones and drops some. The sample records some 68,000 clones, less than 95% being singletons. The sequencing sample was made of peripheral blood. The receptors here all came from a man between 50 and 59 years old with COVID-19, enrolled during active disease. CDR3s include the opening cysteine and the closing phenylalanine or tryptophan. D genes are given only for firm matches. Expanded clones are given a class, and other clones once, few, many or no size at all.

NA	NA	TRBV9	TRBJ2-5	CASSVAGGSETQYF	TGTGCCAGCAGCGTAGCGGGGGGCTCAGAGACCCAGTACTTC
NA	NA	TRBV24-1	TRBJ2-1	CATSDAQGPYNEQFF	TGTGCCACCAGTGATGCCCAGGGTCCCTACAATGAGCAGTTCTTC
NA	NA	TRBV5-5	TRBJ2-3	CASSLEWNSYTTDTQYF	TGTGCCAGCAGCTTGGAATGGAACAGCTACACCACAGATACGCAGTATTTT
NA	TRBD2	TRBV27	TRBJ2-3	CASSGTSGSRADTQYF	TGTGCCAGCAGCGGGACTAGCGGGAGTAGGGCAGATACGCAGTATTTT
NA	NA	TRBV5-6	TRBJ1-1	CASSLGHRYTEAFF	TGTGCCAGCAGCTTGGGGCACCGTTATACTGAAGCTTTCTTT
NA	NA	TRBV19	TRBJ1-3	CASSIDGYSGNTIYF	TGTGCCAGTAGTATAGACGGGTACTCTGGAAACACCATATATTTT
NA	TRBD2	TRBV5-1	TRBJ2-7	CASKRDRLAGVHYEQYF	TGCGCCAGCAAAAGGGACAGACTAGCGGGAGTTCACTACGAGCAGTACTTC
many	NA	TRBV4-2	TRBJ1-6	CASSQVGEALHF	TGTGCCAGCAGCCAAGTAGGTGAGGCCCTCCACTTT
few	NA	TRBV27	TRBJ1-5	CASSPRRGFGNQPQHF	TGTGCCAGCAGTCCCCGGAGGGGATTTGGCAATCAGCCCCAGCATTTT
NA	NA	TRBV18	TRBJ1-4	CASSPSRATNEKLFF	TGTGCCAGCTCACCTTCACGGGCAACTAATGAAAAACTGTTTTTT
NA	TRBD2	TRBV5-4	TRBJ2-1	CASSIAGTSGGNEQFF	TGTGCCAGCAGCATCGCCGGGACTTCCGGGGGGAATGAGCAGTTCTTC
NA	NA	TRBV3-1/TRBV3-2	TRBJ1-1	CASSPPPGTEAFF	TGTGCCAGCAGCCCCCCTCCGGGGACTGAAGCTTTCTTT
NA	NA	TRBV5-1	TRBJ1-1	CASSLGKNDMNTEAFF	TGCGCCAGCAGCTTGGGGAAGAACGACATGAACACTGAAGCTTTCTTT
NA	TRBD1	TRBV18	TRBJ1-4	CASSRAGGYDEKLFF	TGTGCCAGCTCACGTGCAGGGGGCTACGATGAAAAACTGTTTTTT
NA	NA	TRBV7-2	TRBJ1-4	CASSLVPTLTNEKLFF	TGTGCCAGCAGCTTAGTCCCGACACTTACTAATGAAAAACTGTTTTTT